These 24 T cell receptor beta chains were all obtained from the same sample, sequenced in a study of T-cell reconstitution after alpha-beta-depleted transplantation in children (dated by TCRdb to the mid-2010s). The library was made by PCR. TCRdb shows the sequencer as Illumina HiSeq 2500. TCR library preparation used molecular barcoding, with unique molecular identifiers applied to normalize quantification of the TCRbeta repertoire. TCRdb redid the processing of the public reads, applying fastp at Q25 and MiXCR, and retained in-frame beta chains. Every distinct CDR3 protein forms one entry, paired with its most common genes and DNA. This sample is represented by a few hundred thousand distinct CDR3 sequences; 10% of them were singletons. Clones ranked in the top ten supply 2% to 3% of the sample. Sequencing used PBMCs from the stem cell graft donor, obtained from the stem cell graft. Receptors were obtained from a human donor who donated a stem cell graft to a child with acute lymphoblastic leukemia.

This clonotype was observed a handful of times. J is TRBJ2-1 and V is TRBV4-1; TRBD2 matches at 13 bases. This CDR3 has 17 residues. The germline CDR1 and CDR2 sequences are MGHRA and YSYEKL. V was pared by 4 bases and J by 4 bases, with 7 bases of the junction left unmatched. The CDR3 region is CASSPYPTSGRYNEQFF. The CDR3 DNA reads as TGCGCCAGCAGCCCTTATCCGACTAGCGGGAGGTACAATGAGCAGTTCTTC.

The J gene is TRBJ1-1, the V gene TRBV4-2; TRBD1 matches 9 bases. Trimming cost V 4 bases and J 5 bases; bases outside gene matches: 11. The CDR3 is made up of 16 amino acids. CDR1 and CDR2 from the germline V gene are LGHNA and YNFKEQ. This CDR3 reads CASSRVTGTGQTEAFF. CDR3 coding DNA: TGTGCCAGCAGCCGAGTTACCGGGACAGGGCAGACTGAAGCTTTCTTT.

The DNA for the CDR3 is TGCGCCAGCATCACGGGACTAGCGGGAGTCAGCTCAGATACGCAGTATTTT. It codes for CASITGLAGVSSDTQYF. J is TRBJ2-3 and V is TRBV5-1, with TRBD2 matching 14 bases. After removal of 6 bases from V and 4 bases from J, the junction contained 10 bases not matched to a gene. CDR3 size: 17 residues. The V gene's germline CDR1 is SGHRS and CDR2 YFSETQ.

The V and J genes are TRBV4-1 and TRBJ2-4, with D perhaps assigned TRBD1 or TRBD2 (6 bases each). V lost 4 bases to trimming and J lost 1 base, with 11 bases between them. The CDR3 runs 15 residues. The V gene's germline CDR1 is MGHRA and CDR2 YSYEKL. CDR3 in DNA: TGCGCCAGCAGCCCGATGGGGGGCGCCAAAAACATTCAGTACTTC. Amino acid sequence: CASSPMGGAKNIQYF.

This clonotype was seen many times. The chain links TRBV10-3 to TRBJ2-7; tentatively, D is TRBD2 (6 bases). The CDR3 is 15 amino acids. Germline V gives CDR1 ENHRY, CDR2 SYGVKD. Between the trimmed V and J ends, which lost 3 bases and 1 base, there was a span of 13 bases. In DNA form, the CDR3 reads TGTGCCATCAGTGATGCAGCTGGGGGGTCCTACGAGCAGTACTTC. Encoded protein: CAISDAAGGSYEQYF.

V usage is TRBV5-5 and J usage is TRBJ2-7; possibly TRBD2 for D (5 bases). This CDR3 region has 15 residues. The germline V gene has CDR1 SGHKS and CDR2 YYEKEE (reference sequence). Trimming took 2 bases from V and 3 from J, leaving 15 bases between them. CDR3: CASSFEGSSGYEQYF. In nucleotides, the CDR3 is TGTGCCAGCAGCTTTGAGGGATCCTCTGGCTACGAGCAGTACTTC.

This clonotype was found many times. This CDR3 reads CASSRSGGREQYF. In DNA, the CDR3 is TGTGCCAGCAGTCGTAGCGGGGGGCGCGAGCAGTACTTC. This rearrangement joins TRBV28 to TRBJ2-7, with 10 bases matching TRBD2. Germline trimming cut 5 bases from V and 6 bases from J; bases unmatched to any gene: 4. The CDR3 has 13 residues. The germline gives CDR1 MDHEN, CDR2 SYDVKM. Based on the CDR3 plus reference TRBV28 and TRBJ2-7, the full variable domain is DVKVTQSSRYLVKRTGEKVFLECVQDMDHENMFWYRQDPGLGLRLIYFSYDVKMKEKGDIPEGYSVSREKKERFSLILESASTNQTSMYLCASSRSGGREQYFGPGTRLTVT.

The table lists this clonotype with a few counts. The J gene is TRBJ2-1, the V gene TRBV20-1, with TRBD2 matching 10 bases. Germline V gives CDR1 DFQATT, CDR2 SNEGSKA (reference sequence). J was trimmed by 1 base and V by 2 bases; bases with no gene match: 5. The CDR3 length is 16 residues. In DNA form, the CDR3 reads TGCAGTGCTAGAATAAGGACTAGCGGTTCCTACAATGAGCAGTTCTTC. It translates to CSARIRTSGSYNEQFF.

CDR3 sequence reads: CAISESGGPSNGYTF. The CDR3 bases are TGTGCCATCAGTGAGTCGGGAGGGCCCAGTAATGGCTACACCTTC. This chain uses TRBV10-3 with TRBJ1-2; no clear D. The germline CDR1 and CDR2 sequences are ENHRY and SYGVKD. Trimming took 0 bases from V and 6 from J, leaving 14 bases between them. The CDR3 is made up of 15 amino acids.

As regards this clonotype: Given a much more abundant clone one base away, this may be a read error. The gene calls are TRBV5-1 and TRBJ1-1, with no clear D. Trimming took 2 bases from V and 8 from J, leaving 13 bases between them. The CDR3 totals 13 residues. CDR1 SGHRS and CDR2 YFSETQ come from the germline V gene. The CDR3 loop is CASSFTGCREAFF. The CDR3 DNA follows: TGCGCCAGCAGCTTTACCGGGTGCAGGGAAGCTTTCTTT.

A few counts support this clonotype. This chain uses TRBV20-1 with TRBJ1-4; TRBD1 matches 7 bases. The junction had 1 base not matched to a gene; V was cut back by 0 bases and J by 3 bases. The CDR3 runs 14 residues. Germline V lookup: CDR1 DFQATT, CDR2 SNEGSKA (reference sequence). The CDR3 loop is CSARDGTANEKLFF. The CDR3 DNA is TGCAGTGCTAGAGATGGGACAGCTAATGAAAAACTGTTTTTT.

The CDR3, as DNA: TGTGCCAGCAGCCCTGGACAGGGTGGCTATAATTCACCCCTCCACTTT. Its protein product is CASSPGQGGYNSPLHF. The chain employs TRBV12-3 or TRBV12-4 and TRBJ1-6, with 8 bases that match TRBD1. The CDR3 consists of 16 residues. Trimming removed 6 bases from V and 3 bases from J; junction bases left unmatched: 7.

J is TRBJ2-5 and V is TRBV10-3, with 10 bases fitting TRBD2. V lost 6 bases and J lost 7; bases outside the gene matches: 8. The CDR3 contains 14 residues. From germline, CDR1 is ENHRY and CDR2 SYGVKD. The CDR3 here is CAISELAGRGTQYF. The CDR3 coding sequence is TGTGCCATCAGCGAACTAGCGGGACGGGGGACCCAGTACTTC.

The table lists this clonotype with many counts. This chain joins TRBV4-2 and TRBJ1-1; D might be TRBD1 (5 bases). This CDR3 spans 13 amino acids. The V end lost 1 base, the J end lost 6 bases, and 9 bases lay between the germline ends. Germline V lookup: CDR1 LGHNA, CDR2 YNFKEQ. CDR3: CASSQGGTPEAFF. The CDR3 DNA reads TGTGCCAGCAGCCAAGGGGGGACGCCTGAAGCTTTCTTT.

This sequence joins TRBV27 and TRBJ1-5; D uncertain. Germline CDR1 reads MNHEY; CDR2 reads SMNVEV (reference sequence). Trimming removed 5 bases at V and 3 bases at J, with 8 bases between. This CDR3 contains 13 residues. CDR3 in amino acids: CASSPGTNQPQHF. The CDR3 DNA follows: TGTGCCAGCAGTCCCGGCACCAATCAGCCCCAGCATTTT.

V is TRBV12-3 or TRBV12-4 and J is TRBJ2-5; D may match TRBD1 or TRBD2 (5 bases each). Trimming removed 6 bases from V and 2 bases from J, with 16 bases in between. The CDR3 extends over 15 amino acids. The CDR3 region has the DNA TGTGCCAGCAGCACCGGGGCAGGTAGACAAGAGACCCAGTACTTC. Residues: CASSTGAGRQETQYF.

This clonotype was observed a handful of times. This sequence joins TRBV7-9 and TRBJ2-7; perhaps D is TRBD1 or TRBD2 (5 bases each). The CDR3 is 11 amino acids. The V gene's germline CDR1 is SEHNR and CDR2 FQNEAQ (reference sequence). CDR3 DNA sequence: TGTGCAACTGAGGGGAGCTACGAGCAGTACTTC. Amino acids: CATEGSYEQYF.

This clonotype occurred a few times. The chain uses TRBV27 and TRBJ2-1; TRBD1 aligns across 7 bases. Unmatched junction bases numbered 14, after V lost 5 bases and J lost 4 bases. Germline CDR1 reads MNHEY; CDR2 reads SMNVEV (reference sequence). The CDR3 spans 17 residues. The CDR3 bases are TGTGCCAGCAGTCCGAACCCGACAGGGAGATATTACAATGAGCAGTTCTTC. Amino acid sequence: CASSPNPTGRYYNEQFF.

At least ten counts were recorded for this clonotype. The chain joins TRBV7-9 to TRBJ1-5, with TRBD1 matching 7 bases. V shed 7 bases and J 5 bases; nucleotides not matched to a gene: 8. Germline CDR1 is SEHNR and CDR2 is FQNEAQ (reference sequence). The CDR3 contains 14 residues. CDR3 sequence (DNA): TGTGCCAGCACCTCAGGGGGGTCCGATCAGCCCCAGCATTTT. Translated, it gives CASTSGGSDQPQHF. Looking up the rest from reference TRBV7-9 and TRBJ1-5 gives the full variable domain: DTGVSQNPRHKITKRGQNVTFRCDPISEHNRLYWYRQTLGQGPEFLTYFQNEAQLEKSRLLSDRFSAERPKGSFSTLEIQRTEQGDSAMYLCASTSGGSDQPQHFGDGTRLSIL.

V and J are TRBV27 and TRBJ2-5; D not resolved. Per the germline V gene, CDR1 is MNHEY and CDR2 is SMNVEV (reference sequence). This CDR3 is 14 amino acids long. The V gene lost 5 bases and the J gene lost 4 bases, with 14 bases spanning the gap. The CDR3 DNA reads as TGTGCCAGCAGTCGCCCTTGGGCAGGAGAGACCCAGTACTTC. The encoded protein is CASSRPWAGETQYF.

The chain is built from TRBV20-1 and TRBJ2-5; tentative D call: TRBD2 (6 bases). CDR1 is DFQATT and CDR2 is SNEGSKA in the germline V gene (reference sequence). The CDR3 contains 12 residues. The CDR3 region has the DNA TGCGTACCGAGCGATGGGGGGGAGACCCAGTACTTC. This sequence encodes CVPSDGGETQYF.

The sample holds a few counts of this clonotype. V usage is TRBV28 and J usage is TRBJ2-1; TRBD1 or TRBD2 may be the D gene (5 bases each). V was shortened by 10 bases and J by 0 bases, with 13 bases between the two germline ends. The CDR3 contains 14 residues. The V gene's germline CDR1 is MDHEN and CDR2 SYDVKM. Here the CDR3 reads CATFSGSSYNEQFF. For the CDR3, the DNA is TGTGCCACGTTTTCAGGGAGCTCCTACAATGAGCAGTTCTTC.

The V and J genes are TRBV5-5 and TRBJ2-5, with D perhaps matching TRBD1 (6 bases). CDR1 is SGHKS, CDR2 YYEKEE, per germline (reference sequence). Trimming took off 0 bases at V and 5 bases at J, with 20 bases between the two ends. The CDR3 has 17 amino acids. The CDR3, as DNA: TGTGCCAGCAGCTTGGGGATCAGGGGCCCCAGGATGGAGACCCAGTACTTC. Amino acid sequence: CASSLGIRGPRMETQYF. Filled out from reference TRBV5-5 and TRBJ2-5, the complete variable domain reads DAGVTQSPTHLIKTRGQQVTLRCSPISGHKSVSWYQQVLGQGPQFIFQYYEKEERGRGNFPDRFSARQFPNYSSELNVNALLLGDSALYLCASSLGIRGPRMETQYFGPGTRLLVL.

This CDR3 is CASSSQTPTDGYTF. The CDR3 nucleotides are TGTGCCAGCAGCTCCCAAACCCCGACGGATGGCTACACCTTC. The chain is built from TRBV7-9 and TRBJ1-2, with no clear D. The germline CDR1 and CDR2 sequences are SEHNR and FQNEAQ (reference sequence). The CDR3 has 14 amino acids. Between the trimmed V and J ends, which lost 4 bases and 6 bases, there was a span of 15 bases.